This note documents a single TCR beta chain sequence. Its antigen is unidentified. Sequenced by immunoSEQ multiplex PCR; TCRdb stores in-frame clones only, minus some. This table has 30,000 to 40,000 clones, more than 80% appearing once. These data originate in a study of T cells in localized non-small cell lung cancer. Study conclusions and caveats: Clonality peaked in uninvolved adjacent lung rather than tumor. Turning up in adjacent lung were a median roughly 62 of the top 100 tumor clones. Increased T cell density in blood showed an association with longer overall survival. Because only a single region of the tumor was sequenced, heterogeneity remains possible.

CDR3 length: 14 amino acids. V lost 7 bases to trimming and J lost 8 bases, with 20 bases between them. Germline values: CDR1 MDHEN, CDR2 SYDVKM. The sequence was obtained from a male donor older than 55 with stage II lung adenocarcinoma. Source: peripheral blood mononuclear cells, taken before any cancer treatment. This rearrangement joins TRBV28 to TRBJ1-2; D is perhaps TRBD1 (6 bases). CDR3 sequence (DNA): TGTGCCAGCACCTCCATAGGGGGGCGAGGAGGCTACACCTTC. This sequence encodes CASTSIGGRGGYTF.